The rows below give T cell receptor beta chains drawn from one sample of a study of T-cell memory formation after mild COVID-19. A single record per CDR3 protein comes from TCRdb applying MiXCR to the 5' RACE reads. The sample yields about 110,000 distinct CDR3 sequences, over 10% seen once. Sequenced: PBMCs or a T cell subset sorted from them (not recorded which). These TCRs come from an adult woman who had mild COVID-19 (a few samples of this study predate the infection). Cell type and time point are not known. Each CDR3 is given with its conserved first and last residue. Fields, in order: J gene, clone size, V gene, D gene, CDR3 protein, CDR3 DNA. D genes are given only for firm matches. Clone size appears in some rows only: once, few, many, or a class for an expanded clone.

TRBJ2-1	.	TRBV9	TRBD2	CASSFTSGPSYNEQFF	TGTGCCAGCAGCTTTACTAGCGGACCTTCCTACAATGAGCAGTTCTTC
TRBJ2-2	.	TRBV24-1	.	CATSDPLTTNTGELFF	TGTGCCACCAGTGATCCTTTGACAACGAACACCGGGGAGCTGTTTTTT
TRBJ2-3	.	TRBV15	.	CATSREGRGEDTQYF	TGTGCCACCAGCAGAGAGGGCAGGGGTGAAGATACGCAGTATTTT
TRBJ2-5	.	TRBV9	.	CASSVEGKKETQYF	TGTGCCAGCAGCGTAGAAGGAAAGAAAGAGACCCAGTACTTC
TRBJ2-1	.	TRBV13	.	CASSLLTGILSDEQFF	TGTGCCAGCAGCTTATTGACGGGGATTCTAAGTGATGAGCAGTTCTTC
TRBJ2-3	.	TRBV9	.	CASASTGNPLDTQYF	TGTGCCAGCGCCTCGACAGGCAATCCCTTGGATACGCAGTATTTT
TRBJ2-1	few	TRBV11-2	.	CASRTTHDEQFF	TGTGCCAGCAGGACCACTCACGATGAGCAGTTCTTC
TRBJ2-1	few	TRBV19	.	CASSMQKQNEQFF	TGTGCCAGTAGTATGCAGAAGCAGAATGAGCAGTTCTTC
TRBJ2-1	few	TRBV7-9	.	CASSLQFGIFEQFF	TGTGCCAGCAGCCTCCAGTTCGGGATCTTTGAGCAGTTCTTC
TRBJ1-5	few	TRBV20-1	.	CSARDSLAGNQPQHF	TGCAGTGCTAGAGATTCCTTGGCCGGCAATCAGCCCCAGCATTTT
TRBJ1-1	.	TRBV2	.	CASTLGTSTEAFF	TGTGCCAGCACCCTTGGGACGAGCACTGAAGCTTTCTTT
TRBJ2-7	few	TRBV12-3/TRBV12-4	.	CASSSRTIYEQYF	TGTGCCAGCAGTTCCCGGACAATTTACGAGCAGTACTTC
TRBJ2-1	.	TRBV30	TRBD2	CAWSVLAGDKFF	TGTGCCTGGAGTGTTCTAGCGGGAGATAAGTTCTTC
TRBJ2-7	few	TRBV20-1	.	CSARDLEGIYEQYF	TGCAGTGCTAGAGATCTTGAGGGCATCTACGAGCAGTACTTC
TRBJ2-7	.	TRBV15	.	CATSRDRGRGFEQYF	TGTGCCACCAGCAGAGATCGGGGACGTGGGTTCGAGCAGTACTTC
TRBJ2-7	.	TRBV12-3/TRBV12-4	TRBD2	CASSIGQSGGYEQYF	TGTGCCAGCAGTATCGGTCAGAGCGGGGGCTACGAGCAGTACTTC
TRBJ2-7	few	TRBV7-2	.	CASSFRTNFREQYF	TGTGCCAGCAGCTTCAGGACTAACTTCCGCGAGCAGTACTTC
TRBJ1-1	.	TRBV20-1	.	CSARHKLNTEAFF	TGCAGTGCTAGACACAAATTGAACACTGAAGCTTTCTTT
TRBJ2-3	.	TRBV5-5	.	CASSLERKNRDTQYF	TGTGCCAGCAGCTTGGAACGGAAGAACAGAGATACGCAGTATTTT
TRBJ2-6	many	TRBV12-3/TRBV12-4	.	CASSSESGTGANVLTF	TGTGCCAGCAGTTCCGAGTCCGGTACCGGGGCCAACGTCCTGACTTTC
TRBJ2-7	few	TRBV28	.	CASSLSAVYEQYF	TGTGCCAGCAGTTTATCGGCGGTGTACGAGCAGTACTTC
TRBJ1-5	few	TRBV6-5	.	CASRPNQPQHF	TGTGCCAGCAGACCCAATCAGCCCCAGCATTTT
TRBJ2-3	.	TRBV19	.	CASSLTPVPTDTQYF	TGTGCCAGTAGTCTGACCCCGGTGCCCACAGATACGCAGTATTTT
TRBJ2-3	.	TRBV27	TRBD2	CASSLGAGDYDTQYF	TGTGCCAGCAGTTTAGGGGCGGGAGACTATGATACGCAGTATTTT
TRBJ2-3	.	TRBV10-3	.	CAISGVPGGATDTQYF	TGTGCCATCAGTGGGGTCCCAGGGGGGGCAACAGATACGCAGTATTTT
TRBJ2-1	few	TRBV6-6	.	CASSYIEWTEQFF	TGTGCCAGCAGTTACATCGAGTGGACAGAGCAGTTCTTC
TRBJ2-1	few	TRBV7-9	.	CASSVTRTVRYNEQFF	TGTGCCAGCAGCGTAACGCGGACGGTAAGGTACAATGAGCAGTTCTTC
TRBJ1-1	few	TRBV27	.	CASSFGPGAGTEAFF	TGTGCCAGCAGTTTTGGCCCGGGAGCGGGAACTGAAGCTTTCTTT
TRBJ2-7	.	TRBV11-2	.	CASSLDLGSEQYF	TGTGCCAGCAGCTTAGATCTAGGATCCGAGCAGTACTTC
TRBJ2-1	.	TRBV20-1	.	CSARGAGHSYNEQFF	TGCAGTGCTAGAGGAGCGGGACACTCCTACAATGAGCAGTTCTTC
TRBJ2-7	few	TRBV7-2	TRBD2	CASSAAGATYEQYF	TGTGCCAGCAGCGCAGCGGGAGCAACCTACGAGCAGTACTTC
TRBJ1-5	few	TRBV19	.	CASSMTAGENQPQHF	TGTGCCAGTAGTATGACGGCAGGGGAGAATCAGCCCCAGCATTTT